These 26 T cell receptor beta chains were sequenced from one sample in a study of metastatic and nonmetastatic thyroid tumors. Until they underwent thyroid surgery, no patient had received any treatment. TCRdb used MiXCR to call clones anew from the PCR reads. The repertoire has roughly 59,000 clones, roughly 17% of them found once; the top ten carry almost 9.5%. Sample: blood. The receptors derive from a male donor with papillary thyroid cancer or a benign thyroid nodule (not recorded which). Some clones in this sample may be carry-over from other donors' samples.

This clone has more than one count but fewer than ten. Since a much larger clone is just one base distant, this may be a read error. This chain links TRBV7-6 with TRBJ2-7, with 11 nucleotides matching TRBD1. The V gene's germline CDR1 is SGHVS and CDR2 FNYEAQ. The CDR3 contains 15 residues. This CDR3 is CASSAGQGAIYGQYF. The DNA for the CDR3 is TGTGCCAGCAGCGCCGGACAGGGGGCGATCTACGGGCAGTACTTC.

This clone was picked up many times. CDR3: CASSPHPSGRGEQYV. CDR3 DNA: TGTGCCAGCAGCCCTCATCCTAGCGGGAGGGGCGAGCAGTACGTC. The chain links TRBV11-2 to TRBJ2-7; 12 bases line up with TRBD2. This CDR3 spans 15 amino acids. The junction had 8 bases not matched to a gene; V was cut back by 5 bases and J by 6 bases. Per the germline V gene, CDR1 is SGHAT and CDR2 is FQNNGV.

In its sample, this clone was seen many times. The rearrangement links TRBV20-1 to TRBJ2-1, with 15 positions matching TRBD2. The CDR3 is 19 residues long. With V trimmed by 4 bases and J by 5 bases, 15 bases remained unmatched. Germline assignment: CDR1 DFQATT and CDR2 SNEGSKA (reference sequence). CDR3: CSANSMGLAGGSFHNEQFF. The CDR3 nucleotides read TGCAGTGCTAACTCCATGGGACTAGCGGGAGGTTCATTCCACAATGAGCAGTTCTTC.

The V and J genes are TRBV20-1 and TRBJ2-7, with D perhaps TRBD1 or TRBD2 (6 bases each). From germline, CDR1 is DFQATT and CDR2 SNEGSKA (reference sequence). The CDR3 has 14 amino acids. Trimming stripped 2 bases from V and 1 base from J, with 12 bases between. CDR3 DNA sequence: TGCAGTGCTAGACGGGGGCGAGCATCCTACGAGCAGTACTTC. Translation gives CSARRGRASYEQYF.

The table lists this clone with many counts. CDR3 protein: CASSPPRQGRAYEQYF. CDR3 in DNA: TGTGCCAGCAGTCCCCCTCGACAGGGGAGAGCCTACGAGCAGTACTTC. This chain joins TRBV6-2 or TRBV6-3 and TRBJ2-7; 8 positions agree with TRBD1. Looked up from germline, CDR1 is MNHEY and CDR2 is SVGEGT. The CDR3 runs to 16 residues. V was clipped by 5 bases and J by 2 bases; unmatched bases: 11.

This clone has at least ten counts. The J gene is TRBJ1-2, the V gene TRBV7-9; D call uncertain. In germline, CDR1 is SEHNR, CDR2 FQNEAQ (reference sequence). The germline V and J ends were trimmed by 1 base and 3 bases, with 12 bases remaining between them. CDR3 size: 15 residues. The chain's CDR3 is CASSLVVGSDYGYTF. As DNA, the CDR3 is TGTGCCAGCAGCTTAGTTGTGGGTTCTGACTATGGCTACACCTTC. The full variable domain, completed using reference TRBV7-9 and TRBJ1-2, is DTGVSQNPRHKITKRGQNVTFRCDPISEHNRLYWYRQTLGQGPEFLTYFQNEAQLEKSRLLSDRFSAERPKGSFSTLEIQRTEQGDSAMYLCASSLVVGSDYGYTFGSGTRLTVV.

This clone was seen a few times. Here the CDR3 DNA reads TGTGCCAGCAGCCAAGCGACAGCTGGCTACACCTTC. As protein: CASSQATAGYTF. The chain couples TRBV3-1 to TRBJ1-2, with D tentatively TRBD1 (5 bases). This CDR3 has 12 residues. The V gene's germline CDR1 is LGHDT and CDR2 YNNKEL (reference sequence). V lost 1 base to trimming and J lost 7 bases, with 7 bases between them.

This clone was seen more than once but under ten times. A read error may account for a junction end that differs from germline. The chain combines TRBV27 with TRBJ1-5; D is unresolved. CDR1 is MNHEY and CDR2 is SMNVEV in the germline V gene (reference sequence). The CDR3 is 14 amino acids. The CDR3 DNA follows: TGTTCCAGCAGTTTAGCAGCTATCAATCAGCCCCAGCATTTT. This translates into CSSSLAAINQPQHF.

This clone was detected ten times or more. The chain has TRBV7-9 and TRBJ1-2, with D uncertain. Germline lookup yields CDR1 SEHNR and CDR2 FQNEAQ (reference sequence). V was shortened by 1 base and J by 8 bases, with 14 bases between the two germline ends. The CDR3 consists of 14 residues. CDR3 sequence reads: CASSLDLLPRGYTF. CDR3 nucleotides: TGTGCCAGCAGCTTAGACTTGCTACCACGCGGCTACACCTTC.

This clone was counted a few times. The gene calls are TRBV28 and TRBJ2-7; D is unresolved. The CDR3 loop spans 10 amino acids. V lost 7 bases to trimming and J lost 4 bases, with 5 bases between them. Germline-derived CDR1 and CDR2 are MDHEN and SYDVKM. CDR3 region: CASKRYEQYF. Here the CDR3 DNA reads TGTGCCAGCAAAAGATACGAGCAGTACTTC.

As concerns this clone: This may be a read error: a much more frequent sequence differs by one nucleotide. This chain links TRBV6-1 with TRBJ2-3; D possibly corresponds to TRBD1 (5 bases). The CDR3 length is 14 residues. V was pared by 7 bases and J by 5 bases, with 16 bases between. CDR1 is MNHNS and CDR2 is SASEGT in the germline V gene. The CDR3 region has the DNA TGTGCCAGCACCGACACGGTGGGGCTAGATACGCAGTATTTT. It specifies CASTDTVGLDTQYF.

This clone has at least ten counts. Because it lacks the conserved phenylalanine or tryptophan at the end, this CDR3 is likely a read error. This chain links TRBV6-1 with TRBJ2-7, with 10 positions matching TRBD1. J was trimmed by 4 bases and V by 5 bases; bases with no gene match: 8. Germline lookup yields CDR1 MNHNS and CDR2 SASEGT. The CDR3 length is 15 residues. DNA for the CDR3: TGTGCCAGCAGTAACCCGGGACAGGGGTCTTACGAGCAGTACCTC. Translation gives CASSNPGQGSYEQYL.

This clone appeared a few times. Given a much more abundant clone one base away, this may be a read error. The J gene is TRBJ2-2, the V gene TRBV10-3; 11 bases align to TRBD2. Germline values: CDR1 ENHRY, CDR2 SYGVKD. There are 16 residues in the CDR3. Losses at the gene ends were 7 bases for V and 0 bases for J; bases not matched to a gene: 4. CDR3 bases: TGTGCCATCAAGACTAGCGGGATCGCGAACACCGGGGAGCTGTTTTTT. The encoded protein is CAIKTSGIANTGELFF.

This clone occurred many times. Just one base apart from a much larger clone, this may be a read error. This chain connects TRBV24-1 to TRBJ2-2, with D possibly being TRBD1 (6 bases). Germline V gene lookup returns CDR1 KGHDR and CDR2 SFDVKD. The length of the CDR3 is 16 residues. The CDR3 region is CATGDTQGLGIGELFF. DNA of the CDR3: TGTGCCACCGGTGACACACAGGGTTTGGGGATCGGGGAGCTGTTTTTT.

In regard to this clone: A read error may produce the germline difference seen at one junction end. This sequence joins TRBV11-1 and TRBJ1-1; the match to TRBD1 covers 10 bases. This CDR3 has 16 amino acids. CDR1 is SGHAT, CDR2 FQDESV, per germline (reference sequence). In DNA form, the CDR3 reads TGTGCCGGCAGCCATGGGACAGGGGACCTGGGGACTGAAGCTTTCTTT. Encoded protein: CAGSHGTGDLGTEAFF. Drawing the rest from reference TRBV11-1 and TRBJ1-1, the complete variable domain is EAEVAQSPRYKITEKSQAVAFWCDPISGHATLYWYRQILGQGPELLVQFQDESVVDDSQLPKDRFSAERLKGVDSTLKIQPAELGDSAMYLCAGSHGTGDLGTEAFFGQGTRLTVV.

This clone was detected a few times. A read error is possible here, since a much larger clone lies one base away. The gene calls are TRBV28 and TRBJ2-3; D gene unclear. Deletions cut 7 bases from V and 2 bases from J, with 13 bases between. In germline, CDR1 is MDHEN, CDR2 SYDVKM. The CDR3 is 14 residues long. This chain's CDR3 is CASITVWDTDTQYF. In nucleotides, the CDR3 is TGTGCCAGCATAACCGTCTGGGACACAGATACGCAGTATTTT. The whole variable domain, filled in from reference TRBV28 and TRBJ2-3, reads DVKVTQSSRYLVKRTGEKVFLECVQDMDHENMFWYRQDPGLGLRLIYFSYDVKMKEKGDIPEGYSVSREKKERFSLILESASTNQTSMYLCASITVWDTDTQYFGPGTRLTVL.

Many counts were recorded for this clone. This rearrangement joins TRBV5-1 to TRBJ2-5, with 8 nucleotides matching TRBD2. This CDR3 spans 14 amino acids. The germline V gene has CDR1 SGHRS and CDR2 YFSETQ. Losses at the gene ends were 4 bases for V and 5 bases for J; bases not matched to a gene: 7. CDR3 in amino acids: CASSPGGATETQYF. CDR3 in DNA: TGCGCCAGCAGCCCCGGGGGGGCAACCGAGACCCAGTACTTC.

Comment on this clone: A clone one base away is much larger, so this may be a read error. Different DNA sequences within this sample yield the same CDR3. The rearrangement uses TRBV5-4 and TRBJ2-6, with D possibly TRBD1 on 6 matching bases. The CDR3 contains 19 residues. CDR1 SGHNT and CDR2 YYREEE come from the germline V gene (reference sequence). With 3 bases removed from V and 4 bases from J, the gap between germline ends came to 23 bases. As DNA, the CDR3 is TGTGCCAGCAGCTCGGTGCAGGGGTCACCCACTCTGGGGGCCAACGTCCTGACTTTC. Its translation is CASSSVQGSPTLGANVLTF. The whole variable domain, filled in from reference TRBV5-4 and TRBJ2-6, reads ETGVTQSPTHLIKTRGQQVTLRCSSQSGHNTVSWYQQALGQGPQFIFQYYREEENGRGNFPPRFSGLQFPNYSSELNVNALELDDSALYLCASSSVQGSPTLGANVLTFGAGSRLTVL.

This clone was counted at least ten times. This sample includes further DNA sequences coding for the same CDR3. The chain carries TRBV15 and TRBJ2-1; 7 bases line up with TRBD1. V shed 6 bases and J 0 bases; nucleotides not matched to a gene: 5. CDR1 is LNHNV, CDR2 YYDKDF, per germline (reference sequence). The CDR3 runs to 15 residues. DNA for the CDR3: TGTGCCACCAGTAGCCGGGACAGCTCCTACAATGAGCAGTTCTTC. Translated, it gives CATSSRDSSYNEQFF.

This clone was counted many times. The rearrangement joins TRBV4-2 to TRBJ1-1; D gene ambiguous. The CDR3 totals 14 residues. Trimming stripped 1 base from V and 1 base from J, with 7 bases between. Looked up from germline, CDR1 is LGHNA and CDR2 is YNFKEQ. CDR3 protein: CASSQGVANTEAFF. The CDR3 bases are TGTGCCAGCAGCCAAGGGGTGGCGAACACTGAAGCTTTCTTT.

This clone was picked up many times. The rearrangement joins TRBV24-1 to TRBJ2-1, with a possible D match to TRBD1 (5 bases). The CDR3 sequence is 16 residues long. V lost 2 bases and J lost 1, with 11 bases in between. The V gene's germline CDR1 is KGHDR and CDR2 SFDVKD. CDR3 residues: CATSDSGYRSYNEQFF. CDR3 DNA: TGTGCCACCAGTGATTCAGGGTATCGGTCCTACAATGAGCAGTTCTTC.

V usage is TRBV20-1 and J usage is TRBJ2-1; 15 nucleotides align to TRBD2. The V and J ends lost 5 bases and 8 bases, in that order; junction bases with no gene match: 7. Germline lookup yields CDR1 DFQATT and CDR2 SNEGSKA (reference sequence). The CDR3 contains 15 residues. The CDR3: CSAFGTSGGFYEQFF. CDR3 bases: TGCAGTGCTTTTGGGACTAGCGGGGGGTTTTATGAGCAGTTCTTC.

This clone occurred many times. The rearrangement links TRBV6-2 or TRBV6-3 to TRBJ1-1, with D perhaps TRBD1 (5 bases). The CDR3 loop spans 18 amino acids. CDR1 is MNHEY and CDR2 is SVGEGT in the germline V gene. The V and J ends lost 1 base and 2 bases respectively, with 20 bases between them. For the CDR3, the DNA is TGTGCCAGCAGTTACTTTCTGGAACGGGGGATGATAAACACTGAAGCTTTCTTT. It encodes CASSYFLERGMINTEAFF.

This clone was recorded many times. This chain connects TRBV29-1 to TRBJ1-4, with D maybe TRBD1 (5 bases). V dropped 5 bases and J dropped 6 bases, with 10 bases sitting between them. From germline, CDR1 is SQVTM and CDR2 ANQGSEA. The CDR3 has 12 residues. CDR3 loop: CSVQPRDEKLFF. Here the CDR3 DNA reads TGCAGCGTTCAGCCCAGGGATGAAAAACTGTTTTTT.

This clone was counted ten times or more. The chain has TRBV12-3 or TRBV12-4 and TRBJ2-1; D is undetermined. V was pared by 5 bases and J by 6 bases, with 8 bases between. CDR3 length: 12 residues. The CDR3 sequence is CASSPRPNEQFF. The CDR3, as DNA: TGTGCCAGCAGTCCCCGCCCCAATGAGCAGTTCTTC.

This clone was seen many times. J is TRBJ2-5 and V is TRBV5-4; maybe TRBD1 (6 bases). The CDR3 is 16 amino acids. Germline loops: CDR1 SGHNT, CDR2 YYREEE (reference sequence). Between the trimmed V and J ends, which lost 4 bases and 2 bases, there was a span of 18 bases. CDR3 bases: TGTGCCAGCAGCAGGAAACAGGGTTTGAAACAAGAGACCCAGTACTTC. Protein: CASSRKQGLKQETQYF.